One sample yielded the 7 T cell receptor beta chains listed below, sequenced in a study of memory CD4+ T cells and cytomegalovirus serostatus. TCRdb keeps only in-frame clones here, not all; method: immunoSEQ multiplex PCR. The sample contains some 95,000 clones, about 80% of which appear only once. Single viable CD3+CD4+CD8-CD45RO+ cells were sorted as the memory CD4+ T cells. The sequencing sample was made of memory CD4+ T cells from blood. All receptors come from an adult in good health and CMV-seropositive.

The chain carries TRBV28 and TRBJ1-4; D perhaps matches TRBD1 (5 bases). Looked up from germline, CDR1 is MDHEN and CDR2 is SYDVKM. This CDR3 contains 15 residues. The V end was cut by 2 bases, the J end by 3 bases, with 10 bases between. CDR3 in DNA: TGTGCCAGCAGTTTACAGGGCTGGTCTAATGAAAAACTGTTTTTT. Encoded protein: CASSLQGWSNEKLFF.

This chain connects TRBV9 to TRBJ2-1; TRBD2 aligns across 14 bases. Germline CDR1 SGDLS, CDR2 YYNGEE. V shed 4 bases, J shed 9 bases, and the junction held 9 bases outside the gene matches. The CDR3 loop spans 16 amino acids. The CDR3 nucleotides are TGTGCCAGCAGCCCAGGGGGACTAGCGGGAGTAATTGAGCAGTTCTTC. Translating gives CASSPGGLAGVIEQFF.

The chain is built from TRBV28 and TRBJ1-1; D possibly corresponds to TRBD1 (5 bases). The germline gives CDR1 MDHEN, CDR2 SYDVKM. Trimming left V 2 bases short and J 3 bases short, with 10 bases between. This CDR3 is built from 14 residues. CDR3: CASSLGAGHTEAFF. The CDR3 DNA reads TGTGCCAGCAGTTTAGGGGCAGGGCACACTGAAGCTTTCTTT.

The chain combines TRBV5-6 with TRBJ1-2; no definite D call. Trimming shortened V by 0 bases and J by 8 bases, and 5 bases separated the two germline ends. CDR3 length: 11 residues. Germline V lookup: CDR1 SGHDT, CDR2 YYEEEE. The CDR3 bases are TGTGCCAGCAGCTTGGTCGGGGGCTACACCTTC. Its protein is CASSLVGGYTF.

The genes are TRBV29-1 and TRBJ2-3; 7 positions agree with TRBD2. CDR1 SQVTM and CDR2 ANQGSEA come from the germline V gene. The CDR3 runs 14 residues. V shed 8 bases and J 1 base; nucleotides not matched to a gene: 9. The CDR3 DNA follows: TGCAGCTCTTCGGGGGGATCGGGCACAGATACGCAGTATTTT. This codes for CSSSGGSGTDTQYF.

This clone has only a few counts. As DNA, the CDR3 is TGTGCCAGCAGCCAAGCCCAGCTAGGGGACGAGCAGTACTTC. It translates to CASSQAQLGDEQYF. The chain couples TRBV7-6 to TRBJ2-7; tentative D call: TRBD1 (5 bases). The CDR3 consists of 14 residues. The germline gives CDR1 SGHVS, CDR2 FNYEAQ. The V end lost 5 bases, the J end lost 5 bases, and 16 bases lay between the germline ends.

The chain employs TRBV4-2 and TRBJ1-2; perhaps TRBD1 as D (5 bases). Germline V gene sequence: CDR1 LGHNA, CDR2 YNFKEQ. Deletions cut 4 bases from V and 7 bases from J, with 19 bases between. This CDR3 contains 15 residues. CDR3 protein: CASSRTGPGGLGYTF. The CDR3 nucleotides are TGTGCCAGCAGCCGAACCGGGCCGGGGGGACTTGGCTACACCTTC.